Sequencing of this T cell receptor (beta chain) was carried out in a study of blood T cell repertoires in COVID-19. The wider study: PBMCs, B-cell-depleted T cells, or T cells provided the cDNA or gDNA that made up the material.

In the original analysis: The assay estimated nucleated cells by amplifying reference gene primers. Assay: immunoSEQ multiplex PCR; the TCRdb copy retains only in-frame clones and omits some. V and J calls and clone size come straight from that table; D and trimming were deduced from the DNA. The sample lists around 150,000 clones, around 80% occurring once. The CDR3 is 15 amino acids. CDR1 and CDR2 from the germline V gene are MNHEY and SVGAGI. Trimming cost V 5 bases and J 11 bases; bases outside gene matches: 9. The source material was peripheral blood. The TCR originated in a man between 60 and 70 years old who had recovered from COVID-19. The chain carries TRBV6-5 and TRBJ1-6; TRBD1 matches 10 bases. The CDR3 protein is CASSRGDRGATPLHF. The CDR3 bases are TGTGCCAGCAGTAGGGGGGACAGGGGTGCAACACCCCTCCACTTT.